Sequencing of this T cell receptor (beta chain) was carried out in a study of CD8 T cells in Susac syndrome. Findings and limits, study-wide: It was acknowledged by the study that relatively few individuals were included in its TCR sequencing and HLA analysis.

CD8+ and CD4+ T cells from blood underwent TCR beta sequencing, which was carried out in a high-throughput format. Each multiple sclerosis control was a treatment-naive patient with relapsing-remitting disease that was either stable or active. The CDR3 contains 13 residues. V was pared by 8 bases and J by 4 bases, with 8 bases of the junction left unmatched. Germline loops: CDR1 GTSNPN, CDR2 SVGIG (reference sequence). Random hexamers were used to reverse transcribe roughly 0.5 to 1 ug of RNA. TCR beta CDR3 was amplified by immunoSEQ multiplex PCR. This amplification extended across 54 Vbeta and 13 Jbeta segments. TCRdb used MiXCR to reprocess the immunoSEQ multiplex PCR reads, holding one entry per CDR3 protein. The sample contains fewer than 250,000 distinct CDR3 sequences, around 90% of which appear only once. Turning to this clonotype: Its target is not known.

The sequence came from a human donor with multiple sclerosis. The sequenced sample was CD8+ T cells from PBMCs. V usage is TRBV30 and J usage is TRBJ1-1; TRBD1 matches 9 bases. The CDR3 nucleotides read TGTGCCGGCCGGGACAGGGAAATCACTGAAGCTTTCTTT. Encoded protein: CAGRDREITEAFF. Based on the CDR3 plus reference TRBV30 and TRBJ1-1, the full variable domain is SQTIHQWPATLVQPVGSPLSLECTVEGTSNPNLYWYRQAAGRGLQLLFYSVGIGQISSEVPQNLSASRPQDRQFILSSKKLLLSDSGFYLCAGRDREITEAFFGQGTRLTVV.